The sequence of this T cell receptor beta chain was determined in a study of cytomegalovirus exposure and HLA in healthy donors. The J segment lost 8 bases and the V segment lost 3 bases, leaving 6 bases of the junction unmatched. Germline V gene data show CDR1 as SGHRS and CDR2 as YFSETQ. There are 13 residues in the CDR3. PCR amplification relied on 60 Vbeta primers (plus 13 Jbeta primers). Sequencing was performed with immunoSEQ multiplex PCR; in TCRdb, only in-frame clones are kept and a portion is missing. The sample yields around 150,000 clones, around 80% seen once. The sequence derives from a male donor in good health and CMV-seronegative. Material: PBMCs. This chain joins TRBV5-1 and TRBJ1-2, with 8 bases fitting TRBD1. CDR3 bases: TGCGCCAGCAGCTGGGGACAGGAAGGGGGCTACACCTTC. It codes for CASSWGQEGGYTF.